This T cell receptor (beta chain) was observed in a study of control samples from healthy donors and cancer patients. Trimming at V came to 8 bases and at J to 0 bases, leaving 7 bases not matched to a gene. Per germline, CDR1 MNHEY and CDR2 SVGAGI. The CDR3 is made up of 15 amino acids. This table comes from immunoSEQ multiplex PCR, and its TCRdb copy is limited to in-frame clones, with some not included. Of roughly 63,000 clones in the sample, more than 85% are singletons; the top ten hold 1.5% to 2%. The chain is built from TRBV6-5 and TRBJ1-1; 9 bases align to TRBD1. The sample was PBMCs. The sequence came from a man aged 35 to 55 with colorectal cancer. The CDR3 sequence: CASHRGPYMNTEAFF. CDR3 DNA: TGTGCCAGCCACAGGGGGCCCTACATGAACACTGAAGCTTTCTTT.